Following are 20 T cell receptor beta chains from one sample sequenced in a study of T cells expressing NK-cell markers. With the 5' RACE reads reprocessed, TCRdb shows one record per CDR3 protein and no DNA. This sample's table reports 150,000 to 180,000 distinct CDR3 sequences. Sequenced: blood T cells: a sorted CD56 or NKG2C T cell subset, CD4+ or CD8+ T cells, or bulk PBMC T cells (not recorded which). The receptor source for this set is a woman aged 45-59 years in good health.

The rearrangement uses TRBV11-2 and TRBJ1-6. CDR1 is SGHAT and CDR2 is FQNNGV in the germline V gene. This CDR3 comprises 15 residues. This CDR3 reads CASSYSAGTNSPLHF.

The chain links TRBV11-3 to TRBJ2-2; there is no DNA to check the TCRdb D call of TRBD1. Germline V CDR1 and CDR2: SGHNT, YENEEA. The CDR3 consists of 16 residues. The CDR3 sequence is CASSLPGTGNTGELFF.

V gene TRBV19 combines with J gene TRBJ1-1; TCRdb names TRBD1, which stays unverified in the absence of DNA. CDR1 is LNHDA and CDR2 is SQIVND in the germline V gene (reference sequence). The CDR3 is 14 residues long. CDR3 sequence: CATTGDWVETEAFF.

The chain combines TRBV11-2 with TRBJ2-1; the TRBD2 assignment by TCRdb is unverifiable without DNA. This CDR3 region has 16 residues. In germline, CDR1 is SGHAT, CDR2 FQNNGV. This CDR3 reads CASSLIGGHSYNEQFF.

The chain employs TRBV12-3 or TRBV12-4 and TRBJ2-3. The CDR3 is made up of 14 amino acids. The CDR3 reads CASSLVGGGDTQYF.

The V and J genes are TRBV12-3 or TRBV12-4 and TRBJ2-7; TCRdb returns TRBD2, unconfirmable since there is no DNA. The CDR3 is 14 amino acids. The CDR3 sequence: CASTYASSGNEQYF.

The V gene is TRBV4-1, the J gene TRBJ2-2. Germline V gene sequence: CDR1 MGHRA, CDR2 YSYEKL. This CDR3 comprises 15 residues. The CDR3 spells CASSQVAWNTGELFF.

The chain uses TRBV11-2 and TRBJ2-3; TCRdb lists TRBD2, though no DNA is available to test this call. The length of the CDR3 is 17 residues. Germline lookup yields CDR1 SGHAT and CDR2 FQNNGV. The CDR3 is CASSLEMVAGDTDTQYF.

The genes are TRBV7-9 and TRBJ1-2. The CDR3 spans 12 residues. CDR1 and CDR2 (germline): SEHNR, FQNEAQ (reference sequence). CDR3 sequence: CASSFPERDLAF. The full variable domain, rest sourced from reference TRBV7-9 and TRBJ1-2, is DTGVSQNPRHKITKRGQNVTFRCDPISEHNRLYWYRQTLGQGPEFLTYFQNEAQLEKSRLLSDRFSAERPKGSFSTLEIQRTEQGDSAMYLCASSFPERDLAFGSGTRLTVV.

V and J are TRBV24-1 and TRBJ2-2; TCRdb designates TRBD2, a call that cannot be tested without DNA. The CDR3 totals 15 residues. In germline, CDR1 is KGHDR, CDR2 SFDVKD. The CDR3 loop reads CATRPRAGSTGELFF.

This chain uses TRBV7-9 with TRBJ2-5. Germline-derived CDR1 and CDR2 are SEHNR and FQNEAQ (reference sequence). The CDR3 runs 14 residues. The CDR3 loop reads CASRLAGNQETQYF.

The V and J genes are TRBV5-1 and TRBJ2-1; TCRdb's D call, TRBD1, is unchecked because there is no DNA. CDR3 size: 12 residues. The germline V gene has CDR1 SGHRS and CDR2 YFSETQ. This CDR3 is CASSVPGQEQFF.

The CDR3: CASSQDKGVNTEAFF. This chain joins TRBV4-2 and TRBJ1-1; there is no DNA to check the TCRdb D call of TRBD1. The CDR3 is 15 amino acids. CDR1 and CDR2 (germline): LGHNA, YNFKEQ.

The rearrangement uses TRBV6-5 and TRBJ2-3; checking the TCRdb D call of TRBD1 is not possible without DNA. This CDR3 has 16 amino acids. Germline CDR1 and CDR2: MNHEY and SVGAGI. This chain's CDR3 is CASSYSRQGSTDTQYF.

This chain uses TRBV4-1 with TRBJ1-5. There are 15 residues in the CDR3. Per the germline V gene, CDR1 is MGHRA and CDR2 is YSYEKL. The CDR3 here is CASSQLTDSNQPQHF.

The chain joins TRBV4-2 to TRBJ1-2; TCRdb's D call, TRBD1, is unchecked because there is no DNA. The germline CDR1 and CDR2 sequences are LGHNA and YNFKEQ. This CDR3 is built from 16 residues. CDR3 sequence: CASKPTGTGRNYGYTF.

CDR3 residues: CASSEAGLLETQYF. The chain couples TRBV6-1 to TRBJ2-5. Germline-derived CDR1 and CDR2 are MNHNS and SASEGT. The CDR3 extends over 14 amino acids.

The rearrangement uses TRBV12-3 or TRBV12-4 and TRBJ2-1; TCRdb outputs TRBD2, but without DNA this stays unchecked. The CDR3 has 14 residues. CDR3 protein: CASRFPGLDNEQFF.

The chain carries TRBV12-3 or TRBV12-4 and TRBJ1-2; TCRdb returns TRBD1, unconfirmable since there is no DNA. This CDR3 contains 15 residues. CDR3 region: CASSFFPGQGYGYTF.

The chain is built from TRBV1 and TRBJ2-5. TRBV1 is a known pseudogene. CDR3 size: 16 residues. CDR3 in amino acids: CTSSHCSSWDPETQYF.